Described below is a single T cell receptor (beta chain) sequence and its context. CDR1 and CDR2 (germline): MNHEY, SMNVEV (reference sequence). V dropped 4 bases and J dropped 6 bases, with 12 bases sitting between them. This CDR3 is 13 amino acids long. TCRdb itself ran the RT-PCR reads through MiXCR, one entry per CDR3 protein. The sample shows fewer than 800,000 distinct CDR3 sequences, 12% to 15% of them seen only once. The TCR comes from a female donor in good health, serving as a healthy control. Sequenced input: memory CD4+ T cells from blood. The V gene is TRBV27, the J gene TRBJ1-1, with D unclear. For the CDR3, the DNA is TGTGCCAGCAGTTGGGCAGACAAGTCTGAAGCTTTCTTT. It is translated as CASSWADKSEAFF.